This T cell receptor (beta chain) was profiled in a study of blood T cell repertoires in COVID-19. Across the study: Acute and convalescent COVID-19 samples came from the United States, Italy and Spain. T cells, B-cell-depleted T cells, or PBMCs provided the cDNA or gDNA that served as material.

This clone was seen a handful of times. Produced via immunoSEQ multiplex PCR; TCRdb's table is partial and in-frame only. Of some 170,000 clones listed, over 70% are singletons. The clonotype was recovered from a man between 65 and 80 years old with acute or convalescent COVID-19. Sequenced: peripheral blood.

CDR3 sequence: CASSETGAAFF. In nucleotides, the CDR3 is TGTGCCAGCAGTGAAACAGGGGCAGCTTTCTTT. V gene TRBV6-1 combines with J gene TRBJ1-1; 7 bases are shared with TRBD1. V lost 2 bases, J lost 10 bases, and 1 base stayed unmatched. The germline CDR1 and CDR2 sequences are MNHNS and SASEGT. This CDR3 has 11 amino acids.